The 27 T cell receptor beta chains given below trace back to one sample, sequenced in a study of cytomegalovirus exposure and HLA in healthy donors (dated by TCRdb to the late 2010s). Library preparation used the immunoSEQ multiplex PCR assay. The multiplex PCR relied on a mix of 60 forward primers for TCR Vbeta segments and 13 reverse primers for TCR Jbeta segments. In its TCRdb copy, this immuneACCESS table keeps in-frame sequences only and misses some clones. Where compared with another copy, unresolved V genes explain less than half of these, and the others have no known cause. This sample has roughly 140,000 clones in its table, and 75% to 90% of those were observed once. The top ten hold 1.2% of the sample. The sample consisted of PBMCs. These TCRs come from a female donor in good health and CMV-seronegative.

V gene TRBV5-1 combines with J gene TRBJ1-1; the match to TRBD1 covers 8 bases. The germline V gene encodes CDR1 SGHRS and CDR2 YFSETQ. This CDR3 comprises 16 residues. J was trimmed by 1 base and V by 0 bases; bases with no gene match: 5. CDR3 region: CASSLVSGGQNTEAFF. CDR3 sequence (DNA): TGCGCCAGCAGCTTGGTGTCAGGGGGCCAGAACACTGAAGCTTTCTTT. Complete variable domain (other parts from reference TRBV5-1 and TRBJ1-1): KAGVTQTPRYLIKTRGQQVTLSCSPISGHRSVSWYQQTPGQGLQFLFEYFSETQRNKGNFPGRFSGRQFSNSRSEMNVSTLELGDSALYLCASSLVSGGQNTEAFFGQGTRLTVV.

This clone showed up just a few times. The gene calls are TRBV27 and TRBJ1-1; the match to TRBD1 covers 10 bases. The CDR3 has 14 residues. Germline lookup yields CDR1 MNHEY and CDR2 SMNVEV (reference sequence). The J segment lost 6 bases and the V segment lost 5 bases, leaving 6 bases of the junction unmatched. CDR3 coding DNA: TGTGCCAGCAGTCGGGGACAGGGGCCGCCTGAAGCTTTCTTT. Translation: CASSRGQGPPEAFF.

With regard to this clone: The same CDR3 is also encoded by other DNA sequences in this sample. This chain joins TRBV5-6 and TRBJ2-7, with 7 nucleotides matching TRBD2. J was trimmed by 5 bases and V by 2 bases; bases with no gene match: 7. The CDR3 has 14 residues. Germline V CDR1 and CDR2: SGHDT, YYEEEE. The CDR3: CASSFYTAGDEQYF. The CDR3 nucleotides read TGTGCCAGCAGCTTTTACACGGCGGGAGACGAGCAGTACTTC.

This clone appeared once. The chain recombines TRBV6-5 with TRBJ1-2; TRBD1 agrees at 10 bases. Trimming removed 2 bases from V and 9 bases from J; junction bases left unmatched: 9. The CDR3 totals 15 residues. Germline values: CDR1 MNHEY, CDR2 SVGAGI. DNA of the CDR3: TGTGCCAGCAGTTACACGCTCGGGACAGGGGAACGCTACACCTTC. The encoded protein is CASSYTLGTGERYTF.

V gene TRBV25-1 combines with J gene TRBJ2-1, with 7 bases lining up with TRBD2. CDR1 and CDR2 (germline): MGHDK, SYGVNS. Germline trimming cut 0 bases from V and 6 bases from J; bases unmatched to any gene: 8. The CDR3 extends over 16 amino acids. In DNA, the CDR3 is TGTGCCAGCAGTGAATACGAGGGAGGGATCGGCAATGAGCAGTTCTTC. Amino acid sequence: CASSEYEGGIGNEQFF.

This clone occurred once. The chain is built from TRBV5-5 and TRBJ1-2; 8 positions agree with TRBD1. V gave up 0 bases and J gave up 6 bases; unmatched junction bases: 4. This CDR3 is 14 amino acids long. Germline lookup yields CDR1 SGHKS and CDR2 YYEKEE (reference sequence). CDR3 in DNA: TGTGCCAGCAGCTTGGAGGACAGGGCACATGGCTACACCTTC. Translation gives CASSLEDRAHGYTF.

The chain links TRBV29-1 to TRBJ1-5; D ambiguous. From germline, CDR1 is SQVTM and CDR2 ANQGSEA. This CDR3 is 13 amino acids long. Trimming stripped 6 bases from V and 3 bases from J, with 12 bases between. The CDR3 nucleotides read TGCAGCGTCCGACAATCCCTCAATCAGCCCCAGCATTTT. Its protein product is CSVRQSLNQPQHF.

The chain recombines TRBV27 with TRBJ2-3; D is possibly TRBD2 (6 bases). CDR1 is MNHEY and CDR2 is SMNVEV in the germline V gene (reference sequence). This CDR3 spans 14 amino acids. V was trimmed by 6 bases and J by 0 bases, leaving 10 bases between them. The CDR3 spells CASRLALSTDTQYF. As DNA, the CDR3 is TGTGCCAGCAGACTAGCTCTTAGCACAGATACGCAGTATTTT.

V gene TRBV2 combines with J gene TRBJ1-5; TRBD1 agrees at 7 bases. The CDR3 covers 13 residues. CDR1 SNHLY and CDR2 FYNNEI come from the germline V gene. V dropped 9 bases and J dropped 6; count of bases not matched to a gene: 8. CDR3 coding DNA: TGTGCCAGTACAGGGGACGAAGTTCAGCCCCAGCATTTT. As protein: CASTGDEVQPQHF.

The V call is TRBV6-5, the J call TRBJ2-5, with TRBD1 matching over 8 bases. Looked up from germline, CDR1 is MNHEY and CDR2 is SVGAGI. The CDR3 has 15 amino acids. V was pared by 4 bases and J by 5 bases, with 9 bases of the junction left unmatched. The CDR3 spells CASSSQGAWRETQYF. CDR3 DNA sequence: TGTGCCAGCAGTTCCCAGGGGGCGTGGAGGGAGACCCAGTACTTC.

This clone was seen a single time. The CDR3 region has the DNA TGTGCCAGCAGTTATGAGGGCACAGGGAACACCATATATTTT. Translation gives CASSYEGTGNTIYF. The chain uses TRBV6-6 and TRBJ1-3; TRBD1 might be the D (6 bases). Trimming stripped 3 bases from V and 7 bases from J, with 13 bases between. This CDR3 region has 14 residues. The germline V gene has CDR1 MNHNY and CDR2 SVGAGI (reference sequence).

This sequence joins TRBV5-1 and TRBJ2-1, with D hard to call. Germline values: CDR1 SGHRS, CDR2 YFSETQ. The CDR3 is made up of 13 amino acids. Trimming cost V 4 bases and J 6 bases, with 11 bases left between them. CDR3 in DNA: TGCGCCAGCAGCGTCACGTCGGGCAATGAGCAGTTCTTC. Residues: CASSVTSGNEQFF.

For the CDR3, the DNA is TGTGCCAGCAGTGAGCCCGTCGGGACAGGGGGTATCGAGGGGGTTGGGAGTCACTATGGCTACACCTTC. Translating it yields CASSEPVGTGGIEGVGSHYGYTF. This sequence joins TRBV2 and TRBJ1-2; 11 bases align to TRBD1. Losses at the gene ends were 3 bases for V and 3 bases for J; bases not matched to a gene: 27. Germline values: CDR1 SNHLY, CDR2 FYNNEI. The CDR3 consists of 23 residues.

The V gene is TRBV6-5, the J gene TRBJ2-7; 7 bases align to TRBD2. The V segment lost 2 bases and the J segment 1 base; nucleotides outside the gene matches: 5. CDR1 is MNHEY and CDR2 is SVGAGI in the germline V gene. The CDR3 is made up of 15 amino acids. CDR3 coding DNA: TGTGCCAGCAGTTACGCTAGCGGACTTTCCTACGAGCAGTACTTC. This encodes CASSYASGLSYEQYF.

This clone was counted once. The chain employs TRBV4-1 and TRBJ1-2; D call uncertain. V lost 0 bases to trimming and J lost 2 bases, with 13 bases between them. The CDR3 covers 16 residues. CDR1 is MGHRA and CDR2 is YSYEKL in the germline V gene. Here the CDR3 reads CASSQDPHSPNYGYTF. CDR3 DNA: TGCGCCAGCAGCCAAGATCCCCACAGCCCAAACTATGGCTACACCTTC.

The rearrangement uses TRBV14 and TRBJ1-3; a possible D gene is TRBD1 (5 bases). Germline-derived CDR1 and CDR2 are SGHDN and FVKESK. Deletions cut 4 bases from V and 11 bases from J, with 15 bases between. This CDR3 comprises 13 residues. In nucleotides, the CDR3 is TGTGCCAGCAGCCCAAGACCAGGGAATCCCATATATTTT. This encodes CASSPRPGNPIYF.

This clone was seen only a few times. CDR3 loop: CASKDRGSNQPQHF. The CDR3 DNA sequence: TGTGCCAGCAAGGACAGGGGAAGCAATCAGCCCCAGCATTTT. The rearrangement uses TRBV6-6 and TRBJ1-5; 9 bases are shared with TRBD1. This CDR3 comprises 14 residues. Per the germline V gene, CDR1 is MNHNY and CDR2 is SVGAGI (reference sequence). The V and J ends lost 7 bases and 1 base, in that order; junction bases with no gene match: 2.

The V call is TRBV18, the J call TRBJ1-5, with TRBD1 matching 7 bases. The CDR3 is 15 residues long. V lost 6 bases to trimming and J lost 0 bases; unmatched junction nucleotides: 5. Germline CDR1 and CDR2: KGHSH and LQKENI. CDR3 sequence: CASSPTGDSNQPQHF. The CDR3 nucleotides read TGTGCCAGCTCCCCAACAGGGGATAGCAATCAGCCCCAGCATTTT.

The chain employs TRBV5-4 and TRBJ2-3, with D maybe TRBD1 (6 bases). The CDR3 spans 15 residues. Germline lookup yields CDR1 SGHNT and CDR2 YYREEE (reference sequence). Trimming removed 0 bases at V and 3 bases at J, with 11 bases between. DNA of the CDR3: TGTGCCAGCAGCTTGGATCAGGGGTTTACAGATACGCAGTATTTT. Protein sequence: CASSLDQGFTDTQYF.

The V call is TRBV28, the J call TRBJ2-7; 7 bases align to TRBD1. From germline, CDR1 is MDHEN and CDR2 SYDVKM. This CDR3 spans 14 amino acids. The V gene end was trimmed by 2 bases and the J gene end by 2 bases; junction bases not matched to a gene: 3. The CDR3 protein is CASSLSDRAYEQYF. CDR3 DNA: TGTGCCAGCAGTTTAAGTGACAGGGCCTACGAGCAGTACTTC. The whole variable domain, remainder taken from reference TRBV28 and TRBJ2-7, is DVKVTQSSRYLVKRTGEKVFLECVQDMDHENMFWYRQDPGLGLRLIYFSYDVKMKEKGDIPEGYSVSREKKERFSLILESASTNQTSMYLCASSLSDRAYEQYFGPGTRLTVT.

The chain couples TRBV12-5 to TRBJ2-3; perhaps TRBD2 as D (5 bases). The CDR3 is made up of 14 amino acids. V was cut by 4 bases and J by 4 bases, with 12 bases left in between. The germline V gene has CDR1 LGHNT and CDR2 FRNRAP. In DNA, the CDR3 is TGTGCTAGTGGTTCCTTCGCGGAGGCAGATACGCAGTATTTT. Its protein is CASGSFAEADTQYF.

The chain couples TRBV2 to TRBJ2-7; 8 nucleotides line up with TRBD1. The CDR3 runs 16 residues. The germline V gene encodes CDR1 SNHLY and CDR2 FYNNEI. V shed 6 bases and J 0 bases; nucleotides not matched to a gene: 10. The CDR3 spells CASRGTGGWVSYEQYF. The CDR3 DNA reads as TGTGCCAGCAGGGGTACAGGGGGATGGGTCTCCTACGAGCAGTACTTC.

The rearrangement uses TRBV10-3 and TRBJ2-1; 9 bases match TRBD2. This CDR3 spans 15 amino acids. V lost 4 bases and J lost 4; bases outside the gene matches: 5. Germline CDR1 reads ENHRY; CDR2 reads SYGVKD. The CDR3 DNA sequence: TGTGCCATCAGTGTCGCAGCGGGAGGTTACAATGAGCAGTTCTTC. Its protein product is CAISVAAGGYNEQFF.

V is TRBV18 and J is TRBJ2-7; weak D call: TRBD1 (6 bases). This CDR3 contains 14 residues. V lost 6 bases to trimming and J lost 0 bases, with 12 bases between them. Per the germline V gene, CDR1 is KGHSH and CDR2 is LQKENI. CDR3 residues: CASSPRDTSYEQYF. The CDR3 DNA reads as TGTGCCAGCTCGCCCCGGGACACCTCCTACGAGCAGTACTTC.

The chain employs TRBV6-5 and TRBJ1-4, with 8 bases identical to TRBD1. This CDR3 comprises 16 residues. Germline CDR1 reads MNHEY; CDR2 reads SVGAGI. V shed 2 bases and J 7 bases; nucleotides not matched to a gene: 9. CDR3 sequence: CASSYTATGAGEKLFF. In DNA, the CDR3 is TGTGCCAGCAGTTACACCGCGACAGGGGCGGGTGAAAAACTGTTTTTT.

V usage is TRBV2 and J usage is TRBJ1-1, with D possibly being TRBD1 (6 bases). V shed 6 bases and J shed 4 bases, with 18 bases lying between them. The CDR3 is 15 residues long. Germline V gene sequence: CDR1 SNHLY, CDR2 FYNNEI. CDR3 coding DNA: TGTGCCAGCAGCGACCAGGGGACCGGTACCACTGAAGCTTTCTTT. Translating gives CASSDQGTGTTEAFF.

The chain carries TRBV27 and TRBJ2-2; maybe TRBD2 (5 bases). V was clipped by 3 bases and J by 7 bases, with 15 bases between them. The CDR3 is made up of 15 amino acids. Germline values: CDR1 MNHEY, CDR2 SMNVEV (reference sequence). The CDR3 protein is CASSFRRARGGELFF. CDR3 DNA: TGTGCCAGCAGTTTTCGGCGGGCGAGAGGCGGGGAGCTGTTTTTT.